Below are 2 T cell receptor beta chains sequenced from a single sample in a study of T cells after yellow fever vaccination. TCRdb reanalysed the 5' RACE reads using MiXCR and keeps one entry per CDR3 protein. The table includes some 260,000 distinct CDR3 sequences, about 5.2% detected once. Specimen: CD4+ T cells sorted from PBMCs, collected on the day of the yellow fever booster vaccination. These receptors were collected from a man between 18 and 29 years old who received the YFV17D yellow fever vaccine.

This clonotype was seen more than once but under ten times. The chain uses TRBV5-6 and TRBJ2-7; D ambiguous. The CDR3 has 14 residues. In germline, CDR1 is SGHDT, CDR2 YYEEEE. V was trimmed by 4 bases and J by 1 base, leaving 12 bases between them. The CDR3 coding sequence is TGTGCCAGCAGCAGCAGCCCGTTATCCTACGAGCAGTACTTC. Protein sequence: CASSSSPLSYEQYF.

This clonotype was found many times. V is TRBV12-3 or TRBV12-4 and J is TRBJ1-5, with D hard to call. CDR3 length equals 14 residues. Trimming shortened V by 2 bases and J by 0 bases, and 5 bases separated the two germline ends. The CDR3 DNA is TGTGCCAGCAGTTTATTGTATAGCAATCAGCCCCAGCATTTT. The encoded protein is CASSLLYSNQPQHF.